This T cell receptor beta chain was retrieved from a study of CD8+CD57+ T cells in acquired aplastic anemia. Those patients picked for sequencing had displayed CD8+CD57+ cell expansion on flow cytometry. The CDR3 has 13 amino acids. Germline values: CDR1 DFQATT, CDR2 SNEGSKA (reference sequence). This clonotype appeared a few times. This is likely a read error, given that the CDR3 carries no conserved phenylalanine or tryptophan at its end. CDR3 and TCR beta VDJ profiling relied on a genomic DNA template. One entry per CDR3 protein, called by TCRdb with MiXCR from the reads. The table shows 200,000 to 300,000 distinct CDR3 sequences, with approximately 80% occurring only once.

The specimen sequenced was sorted CD4+, CD8+, or CD8+CD57+ T cells (not recorded which) from PBMCs. The rearrangement joins TRBV20-1 to TRBJ2-6; D is ambiguous. This sequence was found in a human donor with aplastic anemia. CDR3 bases: TGCGGTGCGCCCCCGCCCGGGGCCAACGTCCTGACTTCC. It is translated as CGAPPPGANVLTS.